These 29 T cell receptor beta chains originate from one sample sequenced in a study of T cells in Graves' hyperthyroidism and ophthalmopathy. RNA transcripts gave rise to amplified TCR beta CDR3 regions. The TCR CDR3 first-round RT-PCR relied on the HTBI primer set. Each CDR3 protein is one row after TCRdb ran MiXCR on the multiplex PCR reads. The repertoire holds 40,000 to 60,000 distinct CDR3 sequences, with roughly 56% as singletons. The source material was peripheral blood or thyroid tissue (not recorded which). The receptors originated from a young man with Graves' hyperthyroidism.

About this clonotype itself: This may be a read error: a much more frequent sequence differs by one nucleotide. For the CDR3, the DNA is TGTGCCAGCAGTTGGGGGGTTCTGAGCGAAAAACCGTTTTTT. It specifies CASSWGVLSEKPFF. This chain uses TRBV28 with TRBJ1-4, with a tentative D call TRBD1 (5 bases). From germline, CDR1 is MDHEN and CDR2 SYDVKM. This CDR3 is 14 amino acids long.

Details on this clonotype: No conserved phenylalanine or tryptophan is present at the end of the CDR3, so a read error is the likely explanation. The rearrangement uses TRBV5-1 and TRBJ1-4; 8 positions match TRBD1. The CDR3 is made up of 14 amino acids. Germline-derived CDR1 and CDR2 are SGHRS and YFSETQ. Unmatched junction bases numbered 10, after V lost 7 bases and J lost 8 bases. The CDR3 DNA follows: TGCGCCAGCGGCACTGAACAGGGGGGAGAAAAACTGTTTTAT. Amino acid sequence: CASGTEQGGEKLFY.

The V call is TRBV7-2, the J call TRBJ2-1, with TRBD2 as a possible D gene (5 bases). Deletions cut 4 bases from V and 7 bases from J, with 8 bases between. The germline CDR1 and CDR2 sequences are SGHTA and FQGNSA. The CDR3 runs to 12 residues. The CDR3 DNA is TGTGCCAGCAGCTCTAAGCGGAATGAGCAGTTCTTC. Its translation is CASSSKRNEQFF.

This clonotype was detected only once. The chain couples TRBV2 to TRBJ1-5, with D uncertain. Germline lookup yields CDR1 SNHLY and CDR2 FYNNEI. The CDR3 consists of 13 residues. V gave up 8 bases and J gave up 6 bases, with 14 bases separating them. CDR3 DNA sequence: TGTGCCAGCGTTTTTCACACTAGTCAGCCCCAGCATTTT. Translated: CASVFHTSQPQHF.

Concerning this clonotype itself: No conserved phenylalanine or tryptophan is present at the end of the CDR3, so a read error is the likely explanation. The DNA is omitted, as the CDR3 cannot be located on it reliably, and the CDR3 follows TCRdb's listing. The V gene is TRBV20-1, the J gene TRBJ2-2; the D segment call TRBD1 is taken from the table without a DNA check. In germline, CDR1 is DFQATT, CDR2 SNEGSKA (reference sequence). Termini included, the CDR3 measures 15 amino acids. The CDR3 region is CSATNQGSVPGELLS.

At least ten counts were recorded for this clonotype. The rearrangement joins TRBV3-1 to TRBJ2-5, with D perhaps assigned TRBD1 or TRBD2 (5 bases each). Trimming took off 1 base at V and 6 bases at J, with 12 bases between the two ends. The CDR3 loop spans 14 amino acids. Germline CDR1 is LGHDT and CDR2 is YNNKEL (reference sequence). The CDR3: CASSQVPGRQTQYF. The DNA of the CDR3 is TGTGCCAGCAGCCAAGTCCCGGGACGCCAGACCCAGTACTTC.

This chain joins TRBV7-2 and TRBJ2-7, with 8 positions matching TRBD1. The CDR3 spans 16 residues. V shed 5 bases, J shed 0 bases, and the junction held 9 bases outside the gene matches. The V gene's germline CDR1 is SGHTA and CDR2 FQGNSA. This CDR3 reads CASSPGRTGISYEQYF. CDR3 coding DNA: TGTGCCAGCAGCCCCGGTAGGACAGGGATCTCCTACGAGCAGTACTTC.

This sequence joins TRBV14 and TRBJ1-1; D is uncertain. The CDR3 length is 13 residues. The V end lost 1 base, the J end lost 9 bases, and 12 bases lay between the germline ends. Germline CDR1 reads SGHDN; CDR2 reads FVKESK. CDR3 region: CASSQALQLKAFF. The CDR3 DNA reads TGTGCCAGCAGCCAAGCTTTACAACTGAAAGCTTTCTTT.

The chain couples TRBV7-9 to TRBJ2-1, with 7 bases lining up with TRBD1. With 8 bases clipped from V and 6 bases from J, the junction kept 16 bases outside the gene matches. The CDR3 sequence is 16 residues long. Per the germline V gene, CDR1 is SEHNR and CDR2 is FQNEAQ (reference sequence). The CDR3 region has the DNA TGTGCCAGCTCTCGAGGGGCCAGGGGGTACGGCAATGAGCAGTTCTTC. Residues: CASSRGARGYGNEQFF.

About this clonotype: At one of its ends the junction is not consistent with the germline gene, which may arise from a read error. The V call is TRBV24-1, the J call TRBJ1-1; the D gene is possibly TRBD1 (6 bases). CDR1 is KGHDR and CDR2 is SFDVKD in the germline V gene. The CDR3 totals 13 residues. As DNA, the CDR3 is TGTCCCACCAAGGGGGGCGGGGGCACTGAAGCTTTCTTT. The encoded protein is CPTKGGGGTEAFF.

This clonotype was observed many times. The J gene is TRBJ2-7, the V gene TRBV5-1; possibly TRBD2 for D (6 bases). The CDR3 loop spans 13 amino acids. Trimming pared 4 bases from V and 5 bases from J, leaving 13 bases between. Looked up from germline, CDR1 is SGHRS and CDR2 is YFSETQ. The CDR3 DNA reads as TGCGCCAGCAGCGGTACGGGGGAGGACGAGCAGTACTTC. Translating gives CASSGTGEDEQYF.

This clonotype was observed many times. The V and J genes are TRBV9 and TRBJ2-3; 15 positions match TRBD2. The trim removed 3 bases at V and 1 base at J, leaving 6 bases unmatched. Germline-derived CDR1 and CDR2 are SGDLS and YYNGEE. The CDR3 runs 18 residues. The CDR3 DNA reads TGTGCCAGCAGCGGGGGACTAGCGGGAGGACGGGGCACAGATACGCAGTATTTT. Amino acid sequence: CASSGGLAGGRGTDTQYF.

About this clonotype itself: One end of the junction does not line up with germline, which may come from a read error. The CDR3 DNA reads TGTGCTAGCAGCCGGGACACGCAAGAGACCCAGTACTTC. Its translation is CASSRDTQETQYF. J is TRBJ2-5 and V is TRBV7-7; D is perhaps TRBD1 (6 bases). The CDR3 has 13 residues. CDR1 and CDR2 (germline): SSHAT, FNYEAQ (reference sequence). The whole variable domain, filled in from reference TRBV7-7 and TRBJ2-5, reads GAGVSQSPRYKVTKRGQDVTLRCDPISSHATLYWYQQALGQGPEFLTYFNYEAQPDKSGLPSDRFSAERPEGSISTLTIQRTEQRDSAMYRCASSRDTQETQYFGPGTRLLVL.

This clonotype has ten or more counts. CDR3 residues: CASSSLPGQVSGGYTF. As DNA, the CDR3 is TGTGCCAGCAGCTCACTACCGGGACAGGTCTCCGGTGGCTACACCTTC. V gene TRBV7-9 combines with J gene TRBJ1-2; 8 nucleotides line up with TRBD1. Trimming cost V 4 bases and J 7 bases; bases outside gene matches: 14. The CDR3 length is 16 residues. Per the germline V gene, CDR1 is SEHNR and CDR2 is FQNEAQ (reference sequence).

As to this clonotype: The junction differs from germline at one of its ends, possibly a read error. The rearrangement links TRBV10-3 to TRBJ1-1; D gene ambiguous. The germline V gene encodes CDR1 ENHRY and CDR2 SYGVKD. The CDR3 runs 15 residues. This CDR3 is CAISESKGFNTEAFF. The CDR3 nucleotides read TGTGCCATCAGTGAGTCGAAGGGATTTAACACTGAGGCTTTCTTT.

This clonotype occurred many times. The chain joins TRBV27 to TRBJ2-7; D is perhaps TRBD1 or TRBD2 (5 bases each). V was cut by 6 bases and J by 2 bases, with 20 bases left in between. Germline CDR1 is MNHEY and CDR2 is SMNVEV (reference sequence). This CDR3 comprises 16 residues. The CDR3 bases are TGTGCCAGCAGCCATCCGGGACGAGGGCGTACCTACGAGCAGTACTTC. Its translation: CASSHPGRGRTYEQYF.

V is TRBV29-1 and J is TRBJ1-1, with D uncertain. Trimming removed 3 bases at V and 3 bases at J, with 8 bases between. The CDR3 is 12 residues long. Germline V CDR1 and CDR2: SQVTM, ANQGSEA. The CDR3 coding sequence is TGCAGCGTTGACATGGGGTACACTGAAGCTTTCTTT. Residues: CSVDMGYTEAFF.

J is TRBJ2-7 and V is TRBV29-1, with TRBD2 matching over 16 bases. Germline values: CDR1 SQVTM, CDR2 ANQGSEA. This CDR3 comprises 17 residues. The V and J ends lost 6 bases and 2 bases, in that order; junction bases with no gene match: 10. Here the CDR3 reads CSVRPGTSGRGAYEQYF. The CDR3, as DNA: TGCAGCGTGAGGCCCGGGACTAGCGGGAGGGGGGCCTACGAGCAGTACTTC.

The J gene is TRBJ1-2, the V gene TRBV19, with a weak D call TRBD1 (6 bases). CDR1 and CDR2 from the germline V gene are LNHDA and SQIVND (reference sequence). V lost 3 bases, J lost 5 bases, and 19 bases lay in between. The CDR3 spans 16 residues. In nucleotides, the CDR3 is TGTGCCAGTAGTATCGGGACACAAGGGATCGGATATGGCTACACCTTC. Translating gives CASSIGTQGIGYGYTF. The entire variable domain, with the rest obtained from reference TRBV19 and TRBJ1-2, is as follows: DGGITQSPKYLFRKEGQNVTLSCEQNLNHDAMYWYRQDPGQGLRLIYYSQIVNDFQKGDIAEGYSVSREKKESFPLTVTSAQKNPTAFYLCASSIGTQGIGYGYTFGSGTRLTVV.

V usage is TRBV7-2 and J usage is TRBJ2-7; D might be TRBD1 (5 bases). Trimming stripped 5 bases from V and 4 bases from J, with 21 bases between. The CDR3 sequence is 16 residues long. Germline V gives CDR1 SGHTA, CDR2 FQGNSA. As DNA, the CDR3 is TGTGCCAGCAGCCCCAGGGTGGTCTCCCGGTCATACGAGCAGTACTTC. The encoded protein is CASSPRVVSRSYEQYF.

This clonotype has just one count. The chain has TRBV7-2 and TRBJ2-5; 10 bases are a match to TRBD2. V was pared by 5 bases and J by 5 bases, with 11 bases of the junction left unmatched. The CDR3 contains 16 residues. The germline V gene has CDR1 SGHTA and CDR2 FQGNSA. The CDR3 DNA follows: TGTGCCAGCAGCCCGATCGGTCTAGCGGGAGTTGAGACCCAGTACTTC. As protein: CASSPIGLAGVETQYF.

This chain joins TRBV7-2 and TRBJ2-7; 8 bases fit TRBD1. The CDR3 has 13 residues. V lost 5 bases to trimming and J lost 4 bases; unmatched junction nucleotides: 4. Germline V gene data show CDR1 as SGHTA and CDR2 as FQGNSA. The CDR3 sequence is CASSPRTGYEQYF. The CDR3 nucleotides read TGTGCCAGCAGCCCCCGGACAGGGTACGAGCAGTACTTC.

In nucleotides, the CDR3 is TGTGCCAGCAGCCCCCGACAGGGCATGAGTGGCTACACCTTC. Translation: CASSPRQGMSGYTF. The chain joins TRBV7-9 to TRBJ1-2, with 7 positions matching TRBD1. The J segment lost 7 bases and the V segment lost 5 bases, leaving 10 bases of the junction unmatched. The CDR3 has 14 amino acids. Germline V gene data show CDR1 as SEHNR and CDR2 as FQNEAQ (reference sequence).

This clonotype was picked up many times. The gene calls are TRBV5-1 and TRBJ1-2; tentative D call: TRBD1 (6 bases). The germline V gene has CDR1 SGHRS and CDR2 YFSETQ. The CDR3 contains 15 residues. V lost 3 bases and J 8 bases, leaving 20 bases between the germline ends. CDR3 nucleotides: TGCGCCAGCAGCTCGGGGGCGGCAGGGGCCCGAGGCTACACCTTC. It translates to CASSSGAAGARGYTF.

This clonotype was counted a single time. J is TRBJ1-1 and V is TRBV19, with 9 bases that match TRBD1. The CDR3 length is 14 residues. J lost 5 bases, V lost 4 bases, and 5 bases had no gene match. Germline assignment: CDR1 LNHDA and CDR2 SQIVND (reference sequence). Here the CDR3 reads CASSRGQGRTEAFF. CDR3 in DNA: TGTGCCAGTAGTAGGGGACAGGGACGGACTGAAGCTTTCTTT.

V and J are TRBV7-9 and TRBJ1-5; 8 nucleotides match TRBD1. The CDR3 has 15 residues. Per germline, CDR1 SEHNR and CDR2 FQNEAQ (reference sequence). J gave up 2 bases and V 5 bases, and 5 bases lay outside the gene matches. This chain's CDR3 is CASSPGQGGNQPQHF. The CDR3 bases are TGTGCCAGCAGCCCCGGACAGGGTGGCAATCAGCCCCAGCATTTT.

The chain recombines TRBV9 with TRBJ1-1; D call uncertain. The germline CDR1 and CDR2 sequences are SGDLS and YYNGEE. This CDR3 spans 13 amino acids. The ends were cut back, 0 bases at V and 5 bases at J, with 8 bases in the middle. The CDR3 loop is CASSVALRTEAFF. The CDR3, as DNA: TGTGCCAGCAGCGTAGCCCTCCGTACTGAAGCTTTCTTT.

This clonotype occurred many times. The chain employs TRBV6-2 or TRBV6-3 and TRBJ1-2; 7 nucleotides match TRBD1. The CDR3 extends over 12 amino acids. The V gene end was trimmed by 6 bases and the J gene end by 4 bases; junction bases not matched to a gene: 2. The germline V gene encodes CDR1 MNHEY and CDR2 SVGEGT. The CDR3 DNA sequence: TGTGCCAGCAGAGGGGACAGCTATGGCTACACCTTC. Translated: CASRGDSYGYTF.

Concerning this clonotype itself: The junction differs from germline at one of its ends, possibly a read error. The chain has TRBV7-2 and TRBJ1-2; unclear D gene. CDR1 and CDR2 (germline): SGHTA, FQGNSA. The CDR3 loop spans 12 amino acids. The chain's CDR3 is CASSFRSGSYIF. DNA for the CDR3: TGTGCCAGCAGCTTCCGGAGCGGGAGCTACATCTTC.